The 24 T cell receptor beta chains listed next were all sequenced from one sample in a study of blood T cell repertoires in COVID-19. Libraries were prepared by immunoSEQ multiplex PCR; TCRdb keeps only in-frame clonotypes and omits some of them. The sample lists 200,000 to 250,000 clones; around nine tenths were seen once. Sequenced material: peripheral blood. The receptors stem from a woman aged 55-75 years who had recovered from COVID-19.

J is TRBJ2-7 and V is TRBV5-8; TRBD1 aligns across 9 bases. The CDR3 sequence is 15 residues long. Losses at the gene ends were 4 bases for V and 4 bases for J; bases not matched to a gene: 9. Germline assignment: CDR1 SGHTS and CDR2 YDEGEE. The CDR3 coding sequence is TGTGCCAGCAGCGACCGGGACAGGGTCTCTTACGAGCAGTACTTC. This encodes CASSDRDRVSYEQYF.

CDR3: CASSGGEGASLITNEQFF. CDR3 coding DNA: TGTGCCAGCAGCGGGGGAGAGGGGGCGAGTCTAATAACCAATGAGCAGTTCTTC. This chain connects TRBV9 to TRBJ2-1; 7 nucleotides match TRBD1. Germline V CDR1 and CDR2: SGDLS, YYNGEE. With 3 bases clipped from V and 6 bases from J, the junction kept 18 bases outside the gene matches. This CDR3 spans 18 amino acids.

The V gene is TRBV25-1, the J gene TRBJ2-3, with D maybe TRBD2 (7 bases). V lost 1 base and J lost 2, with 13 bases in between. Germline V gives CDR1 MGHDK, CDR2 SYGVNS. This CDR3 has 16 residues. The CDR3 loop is CASSEFGGATTDTQYF. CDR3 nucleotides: TGTGCCAGCAGTGAATTTGGGGGGGCGACCACAGATACGCAGTATTTT.

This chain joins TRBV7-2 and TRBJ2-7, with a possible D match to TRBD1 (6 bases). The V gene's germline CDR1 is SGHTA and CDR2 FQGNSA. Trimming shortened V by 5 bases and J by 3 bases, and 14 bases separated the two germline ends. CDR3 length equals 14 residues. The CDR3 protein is CASSPPTGYYEQYF. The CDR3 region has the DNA TGTGCCAGCAGCCCACCGACAGGATACTACGAGCAGTACTTC.

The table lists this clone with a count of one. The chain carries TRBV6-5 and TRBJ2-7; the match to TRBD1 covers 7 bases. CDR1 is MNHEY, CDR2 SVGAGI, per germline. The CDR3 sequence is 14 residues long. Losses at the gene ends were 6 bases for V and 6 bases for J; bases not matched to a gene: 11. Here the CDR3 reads CASSQPGQLVEQYF. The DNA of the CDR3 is TGTGCCAGCAGCCAACCGGGACAGTTGGTCGAGCAGTACTTC.

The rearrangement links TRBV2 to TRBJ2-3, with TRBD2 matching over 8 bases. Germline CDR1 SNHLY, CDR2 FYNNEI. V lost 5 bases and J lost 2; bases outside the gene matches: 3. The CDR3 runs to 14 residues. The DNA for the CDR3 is TGTGCCAGCAGTCAGCGGGGGAACACAGATACGCAGTATTTT. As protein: CASSQRGNTDTQYF.

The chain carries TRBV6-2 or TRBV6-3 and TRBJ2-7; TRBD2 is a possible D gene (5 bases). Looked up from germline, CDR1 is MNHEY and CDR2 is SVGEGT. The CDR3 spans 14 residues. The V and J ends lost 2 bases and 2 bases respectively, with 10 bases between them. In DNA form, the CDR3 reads TGTGCCAGCAGTTACCTAGCCCTCACCTACGAGCAGTACTTC. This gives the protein CASSYLALTYEQYF.

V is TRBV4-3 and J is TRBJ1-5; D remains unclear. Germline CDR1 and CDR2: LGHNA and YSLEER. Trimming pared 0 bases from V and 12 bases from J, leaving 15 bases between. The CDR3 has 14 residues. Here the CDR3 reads CASSQDGRETSQHF. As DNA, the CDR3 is TGCGCCAGCAGCCAAGATGGGAGGGAGACGAGCCAGCATTTT.

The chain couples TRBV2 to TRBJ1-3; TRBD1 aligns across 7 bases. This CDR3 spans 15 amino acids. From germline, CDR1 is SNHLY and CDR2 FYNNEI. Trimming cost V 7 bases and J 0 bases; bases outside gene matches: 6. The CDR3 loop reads CASTKDRISGNTIYF. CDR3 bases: TGTGCCAGCACCAAGGACAGGATCTCTGGAAACACCATATATTTT. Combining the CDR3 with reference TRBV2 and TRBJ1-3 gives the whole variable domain EPEVTQTPSHQVTQMGQEVILRCVPISNHLYFYWYRQILGQKVEFLVSFYNNEISEKSEIFDDQFSVERPDGSNFTLKIRSTKLEDSAMYFCASTKDRISGNTIYFGEGSWLTVV.

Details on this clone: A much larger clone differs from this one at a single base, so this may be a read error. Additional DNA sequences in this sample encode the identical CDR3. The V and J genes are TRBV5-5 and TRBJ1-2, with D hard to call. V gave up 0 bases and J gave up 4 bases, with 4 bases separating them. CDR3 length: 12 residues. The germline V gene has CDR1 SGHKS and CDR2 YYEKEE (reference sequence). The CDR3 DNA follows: TGTGCCAGCAGCTTGGACAGCTATGGCTACACCTTC. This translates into CASSLDSYGYTF.

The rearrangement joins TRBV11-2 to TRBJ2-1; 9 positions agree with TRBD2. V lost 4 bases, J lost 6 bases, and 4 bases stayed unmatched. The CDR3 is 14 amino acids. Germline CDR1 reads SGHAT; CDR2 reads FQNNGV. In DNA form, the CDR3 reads TGTGCCAGCAGCTCAATGCGGGGGGGCAATGAGCAGTTCTTC. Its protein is CASSSMRGGNEQFF.

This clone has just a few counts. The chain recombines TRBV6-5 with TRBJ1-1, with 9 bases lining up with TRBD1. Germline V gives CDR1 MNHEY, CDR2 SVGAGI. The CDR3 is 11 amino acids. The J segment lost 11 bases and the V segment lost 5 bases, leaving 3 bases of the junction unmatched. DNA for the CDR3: TGTGCCAGCAGTCGGGACAGGGTGGCTTTCTTT. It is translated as CASSRDRVAFF.

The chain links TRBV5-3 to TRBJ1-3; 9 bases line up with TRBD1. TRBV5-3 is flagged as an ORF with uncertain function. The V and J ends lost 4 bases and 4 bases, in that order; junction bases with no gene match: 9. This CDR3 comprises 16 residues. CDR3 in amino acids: CARSKGQGPGGNTIYF. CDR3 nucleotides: TGTGCCAGAAGCAAGGGACAGGGTCCGGGGGGAAACACCATATATTTT.

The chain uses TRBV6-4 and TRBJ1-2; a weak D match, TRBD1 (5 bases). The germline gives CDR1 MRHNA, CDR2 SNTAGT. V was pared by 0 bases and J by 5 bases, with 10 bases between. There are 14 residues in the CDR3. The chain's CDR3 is CASSDSNGGYGYTF. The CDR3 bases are TGTGCCAGCAGTGACTCGAACGGGGGGTATGGCTACACCTTC.

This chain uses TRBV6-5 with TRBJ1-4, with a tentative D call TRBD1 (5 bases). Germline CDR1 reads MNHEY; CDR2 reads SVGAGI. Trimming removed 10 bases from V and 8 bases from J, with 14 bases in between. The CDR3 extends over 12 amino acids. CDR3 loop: CATGQTGEKLFF. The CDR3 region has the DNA TGTGCCACCGGACAAACCGGAGAAAAACTGTTTTTT.

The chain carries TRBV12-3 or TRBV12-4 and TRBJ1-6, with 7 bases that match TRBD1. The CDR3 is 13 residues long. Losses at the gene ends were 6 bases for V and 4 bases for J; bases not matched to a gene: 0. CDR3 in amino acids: CASRQGYNSPLHF. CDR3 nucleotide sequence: TGTGCCAGCAGACAGGGGTATAATTCACCCCTCCACTTT.

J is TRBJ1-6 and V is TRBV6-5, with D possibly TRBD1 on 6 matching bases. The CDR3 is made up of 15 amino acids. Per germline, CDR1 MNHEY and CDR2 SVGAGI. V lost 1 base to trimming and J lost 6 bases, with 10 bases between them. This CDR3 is CASSYFGTFNSPLHF. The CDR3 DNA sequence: TGTGCCAGCAGTTACTTCGGGACATTTAATTCACCCCTCCACTTT.

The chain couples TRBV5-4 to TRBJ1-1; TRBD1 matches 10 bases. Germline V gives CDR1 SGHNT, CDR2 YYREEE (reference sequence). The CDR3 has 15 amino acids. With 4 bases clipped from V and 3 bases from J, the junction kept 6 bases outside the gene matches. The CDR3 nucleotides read TGTGCCAGCAGCCTCATAGGGACAGGGGACACTGAAGCTTTCTTT. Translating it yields CASSLIGTGDTEAFF.

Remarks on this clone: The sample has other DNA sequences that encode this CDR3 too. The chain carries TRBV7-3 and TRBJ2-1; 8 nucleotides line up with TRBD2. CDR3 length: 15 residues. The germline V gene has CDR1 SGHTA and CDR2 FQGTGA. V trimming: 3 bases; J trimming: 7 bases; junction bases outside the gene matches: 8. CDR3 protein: CASSLAGGLRNEQFF. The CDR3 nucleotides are TGTGCCAGCAGCTTGGCGGGGGGCCTGAGGAATGAGCAGTTCTTC. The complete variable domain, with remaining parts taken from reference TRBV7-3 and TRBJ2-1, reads GAGVSQTPSNKVTEKGKYVELRCDPISGHTALYWYRQSLGQGPEFLIYFQGTGAADDSGLPNDRFFAVRPEGSVSTLKIQRTERGDSAVYLCASSLAGGLRNEQFFGPGTRLTVL.

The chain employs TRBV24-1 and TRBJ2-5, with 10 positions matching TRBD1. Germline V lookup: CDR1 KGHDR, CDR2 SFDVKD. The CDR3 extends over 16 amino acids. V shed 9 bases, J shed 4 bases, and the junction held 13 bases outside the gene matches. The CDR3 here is CATAPGTGVSGETQYF. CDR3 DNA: TGTGCCACCGCCCCCGGGACAGGGGTTTCCGGAGAGACCCAGTACTTC.

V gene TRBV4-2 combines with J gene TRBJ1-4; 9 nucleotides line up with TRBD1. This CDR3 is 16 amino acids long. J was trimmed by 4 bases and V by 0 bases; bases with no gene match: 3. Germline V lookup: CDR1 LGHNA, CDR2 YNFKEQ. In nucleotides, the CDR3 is TGTGCCAGCAGCCAAGATAGGGACAGGGTTAATGAAAAACTGTTTTTT. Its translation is CASSQDRDRVNEKLFF.

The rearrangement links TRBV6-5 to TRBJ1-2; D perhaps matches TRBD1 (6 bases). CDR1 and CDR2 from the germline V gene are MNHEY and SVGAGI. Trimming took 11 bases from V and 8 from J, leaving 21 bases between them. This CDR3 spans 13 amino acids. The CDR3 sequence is CALSRGHLEGYTF. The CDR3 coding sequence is TGTGCCCTGTCGCGGGGGCACCTGGAGGGCTACACCTTC.

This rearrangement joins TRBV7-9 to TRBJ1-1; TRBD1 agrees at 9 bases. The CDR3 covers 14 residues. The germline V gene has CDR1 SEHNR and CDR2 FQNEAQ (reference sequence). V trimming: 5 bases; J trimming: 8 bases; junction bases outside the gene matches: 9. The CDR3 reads CASSHGQGWREAFF. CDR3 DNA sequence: TGTGCCAGCAGCCATGGACAGGGGTGGAGGGAAGCTTTCTTT.

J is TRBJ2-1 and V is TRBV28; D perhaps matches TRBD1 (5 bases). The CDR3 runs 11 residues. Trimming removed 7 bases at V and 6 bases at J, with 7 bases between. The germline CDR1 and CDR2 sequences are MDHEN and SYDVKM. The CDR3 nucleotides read TGTGCCAGCAAGACAGTCAATGAGCAGTTCTTC. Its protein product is CASKTVNEQFF. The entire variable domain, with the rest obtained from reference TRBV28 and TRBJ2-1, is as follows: DVKVTQSSRYLVKRTGEKVFLECVQDMDHENMFWYRQDPGLGLRLIYFSYDVKMKEKGDIPEGYSVSREKKERFSLILESASTNQTSMYLCASKTVNEQFFGPGTRLTVL.